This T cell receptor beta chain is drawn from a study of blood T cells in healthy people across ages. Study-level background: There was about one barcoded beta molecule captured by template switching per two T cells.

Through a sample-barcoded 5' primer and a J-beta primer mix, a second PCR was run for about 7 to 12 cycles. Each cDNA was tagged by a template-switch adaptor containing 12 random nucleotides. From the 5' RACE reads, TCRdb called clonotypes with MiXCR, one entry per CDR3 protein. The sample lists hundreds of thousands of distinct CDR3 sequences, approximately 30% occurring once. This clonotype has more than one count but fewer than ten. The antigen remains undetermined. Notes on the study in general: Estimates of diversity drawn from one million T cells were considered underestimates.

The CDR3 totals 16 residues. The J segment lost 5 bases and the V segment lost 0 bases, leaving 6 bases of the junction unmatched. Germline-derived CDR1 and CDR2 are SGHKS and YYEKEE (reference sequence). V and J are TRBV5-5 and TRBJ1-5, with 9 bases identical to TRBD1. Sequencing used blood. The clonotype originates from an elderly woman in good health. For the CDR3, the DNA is TGTGCCAGCAGCTTGGGCCGGACAGGGGATCATCAGCCCCAGCATTTT. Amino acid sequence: CASSLGRTGDHQPQHF. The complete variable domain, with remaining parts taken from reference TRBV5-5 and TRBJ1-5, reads DAGVTQSPTHLIKTRGQQVTLRCSPISGHKSVSWYQQVLGQGPQFIFQYYEKEERGRGNFPDRFSARQFPNYSSELNVNALLLGDSALYLCASSLGRTGDHQPQHFGDGTRLSIL.